This T cell receptor beta chain was found in a study of cytomegalovirus exposure and HLA in healthy donors. General observations from the study: One later analysis, an examination of the approximately 120 validation repertoires, found that first-cohort TCR clusters tended to co-occur in them. Cytomegalovirus-associated status was assigned to fewer than 200 TCR beta chains. Cytomegalovirus status, reportedly, was diagnosed with high specificity and sensitivity by the classifier.

As to this clone: What it recognizes is unknown.

Per germline, CDR1 SGHAT and CDR2 FQDESV (reference sequence). The CDR3 is 12 amino acids. After removal of 2 bases from V and 9 bases from J, the junction contained 3 bases not matched to a gene. Sequencing used immunoSEQ multiplex PCR; TCRdb keeps in-frame clones, though not all of them. This table has over 100,000 clones, roughly 87% appearing once. Separate from the approximately 650-subject first cohort, the 120-subject validation cohort was the one that the donors belonged to. Sequenced input: PBMCs. The TCR comes from a woman between 18 and 30 years old in good health and CMV-seronegative. The rearrangement links TRBV11-1 to TRBJ2-5; 7 positions agree with TRBD1. As DNA, the CDR3 is TGTGCCAGCAGCTTAAGACAGGGTCCCCAGTACTTC. It is translated as CASSLRQGPQYF.